This TCR beta chain was captured by sequencing in a study of T cell responses to AZD1222 COVID-19 vaccine. Only in-frame clones appear in the TCRdb table, and some are missing; sequencing was by immunoSEQ multiplex PCR. The sample holds around 110,000 clones; roughly 84% are singletons and the top ten take 6% to 8%. On this clone itself: No antigen is known for it.

Study observations and caveats: Reports indicate that nearly half of spike-specific TCRs are directed at unmutated variant regions. White British ancestry dominated among donors, who included more females, and clonal diversity was possibly underestimated. Spike-specific TCR breadth and depth both grew after two AZD1222 doses.

V lost 0 bases, J lost 5 bases, and 2 bases stayed unmatched. The CDR3 extends over 14 amino acids. Germline lookup yields CDR1 SEHNR and CDR2 FQNEAQ (reference sequence). The specimen comprised peripheral blood, sampled on day 0 of AZD1222 vaccination. This receptor was taken from an adult in good health. This sequence joins TRBV7-9 and TRBJ2-5, with TRBD1 matching over 8 bases. CDR3 sequence (DNA): TGTGCCAGCAGCTTAGCCGGACAGGGTGAGACCCAGTACTTC. As protein: CASSLAGQGETQYF.